Each of the 15 T cell receptor beta chains below was sequenced from the same sample in a study of CD8+ T cells in alopecia areata. Sequencing relied on a cDNA template that was reverse transcribed from extracted RNA. The method was immunoSEQ multiplex PCR; TCRdb's version includes in-frame clones alone and lacks a portion of them. The sample lists about 180,000 clones; 63% were seen once. This specimen consisted of CD4+ T cells sorted from blood, obtained at week 0. These receptors came from a human donor with alopecia areata.

CDR3 residues: CASSPPSGGKSYEQYF. Here the CDR3 DNA reads TGTGCCAGCTCACCACCGAGCGGGGGGAAGTCCTACGAGCAGTACTTC. The chain links TRBV18 to TRBJ2-7; 9 bases map to TRBD2. V shed 0 bases and J 1 base; nucleotides not matched to a gene: 4. This CDR3 is 16 amino acids long. The germline V gene has CDR1 KGHSH and CDR2 LQKENI.

The rearrangement uses TRBV29-1 and TRBJ1-2; the D is unclear. V lost 8 bases and J 6 bases, leaving 16 bases between the germline ends. CDR3 length: 12 residues. The germline CDR1 and CDR2 sequences are SQVTM and ANQGSEA. The CDR3 DNA is TGCAGCCTCGAACGGGGTTCTGATGGCTACACCTTC. It yields the protein CSLERGSDGYTF.

The CDR3 region has the DNA TGTGCCAGCAGCTTAACTGGGACAAGCACTGAAGCTTTCTTT. This gives the protein CASSLTGTSTEAFF. V is TRBV11-3 and J is TRBJ1-1; D may be TRBD1 (6 bases). The germline CDR1 and CDR2 sequences are SGHNT and YENEEA. This CDR3 is built from 14 residues. Trimming left V 2 bases short and J 4 bases short, with 11 bases between.

The genes are TRBV30 and TRBJ1-5; TRBD1 is a possible D gene (6 bases). V gave up 5 bases and J gave up 6 bases, with 14 bases separating them. This CDR3 is built from 13 residues. Germline CDR1 GTSNPN, CDR2 SVGIG (reference sequence). The CDR3, as DNA: TGTGCCTGGGCCGTGGGGGGCGGTCAGCCCCAGCATTTT. It encodes CAWAVGGGQPQHF.

The chain has TRBV13 and TRBJ2-3; no clear D gene. The V gene's germline CDR1 is PRHDT and CDR2 FYEKMQ (reference sequence). The CDR3 covers 13 residues. V shed 5 bases and J shed 0 bases, with 6 bases lying between them. The DNA for the CDR3 is TGTGCCAGCAGCCTCCCGAGCACAGATACGCAGTATTTT. Translated, it gives CASSLPSTDTQYF.

V gene TRBV19 combines with J gene TRBJ2-7; 12 bases map to TRBD1. Germline loops: CDR1 LNHDA, CDR2 SQIVND (reference sequence). V shed 4 bases, J shed 4 bases, and the junction held 5 bases outside the gene matches. The CDR3 covers 15 residues. This CDR3 reads CASSTPGQGAYEQYF. CDR3 bases: TGTGCCAGTAGTACCCCGGGACAGGGGGCTTACGAGCAGTACTTC.

The gene calls are TRBV19 and TRBJ2-3, with 8 nucleotides matching TRBD2. The CDR3 has 16 residues. Trimming took 5 bases from V and 3 from J; bases not matched to a gene: 10. Germline assignment: CDR1 LNHDA and CDR2 SQIVND (reference sequence). The CDR3 bases are TGTGCCAGTAGTGACGGGGGGGCAATTCTTACAGATACGCAGTATTTT. This translates into CASSDGGAILTDTQYF.

The genes are TRBV11-3 and TRBJ2-3; D remains unclear. The CDR3 is made up of 13 amino acids. Germline V lookup: CDR1 SGHNT, CDR2 YENEEA. The germline V and J ends were trimmed by 5 bases and 4 bases, with 10 bases remaining between them. The chain's CDR3 is CASSRAAADTQYF. The CDR3 DNA reads TGTGCCAGCAGCAGGGCCGCGGCAGATACGCAGTATTTT.

This clone was seen once. The gene calls are TRBV10-3 and TRBJ1-2; tentative D call: TRBD1 (6 bases). V was trimmed by 10 bases and J by 3 bases, leaving 15 bases between them. CDR3 length: 13 amino acids. Germline V lookup: CDR1 ENHRY, CDR2 SYGVKD. CDR3 sequence reads: CATGQLGDYGYTF. In DNA form, the CDR3 reads TGTGCCACCGGACAGCTGGGGGACTATGGCTACACCTTC.

The CDR3 spells CSVEDTGPPYEQYF. In nucleotides, the CDR3 is TGCAGCGTTGAAGATACGGGGCCTCCCTACGAGCAGTACTTC. J is TRBJ2-7 and V is TRBV29-1, with D perhaps given as TRBD1 or TRBD2 (5 bases each). CDR1 is SQVTM, CDR2 ANQGSEA, per germline. The ends were cut back, 0 bases at V and 2 bases at J, with 11 bases in the middle. The CDR3 sequence is 14 residues long.

The chain carries TRBV13 and TRBJ2-7; perhaps TRBD2 as D (6 bases). The CDR3 spans 13 residues. Germline loops: CDR1 PRHDT, CDR2 FYEKMQ (reference sequence). The germline V and J ends were trimmed by 5 bases and 4 bases, with 12 bases remaining between them. For the CDR3, the DNA is TGTGCCAGCAGCCCGGAGGGACCTTACGAGCAGTACTTC. It translates to CASSPEGPYEQYF.

V and J are TRBV9 and TRBJ1-5, with D possibly TRBD1 on 5 matching bases. Germline V gene data show CDR1 as SGDLS and CDR2 as YYNGEE. CDR3 length: 15 amino acids. Trimming pared 4 bases from V and 2 bases from J, leaving 13 bases between. Written as DNA, the CDR3 is TGTGCCAGCAGCTTCCGGGACCTTGGCAATCAGCCCCAGCATTTT. Amino acid sequence: CASSFRDLGNQPQHF.

This clone turned up a few times. J is TRBJ1-1 and V is TRBV23-1; D is unclear. TRBV23-1 belongs to the ORF category, with a function that is uncertain. Trimming pared 0 bases from V and 3 bases from J, leaving 11 bases between. This CDR3 has 15 residues. CDR3 DNA sequence: TGCGCCAGCAGTCAATCAGACGGGGATCACACTGAAGCTTTCTTT. The encoded protein is CASSQSDGDHTEAFF.

J is TRBJ2-1 and V is TRBV9; TRBD2 agrees at 8 bases. Germline trimming cut 4 bases from V and 3 bases from J; bases unmatched to any gene: 6. The CDR3 loop spans 15 amino acids. Germline lookup yields CDR1 SGDLS and CDR2 YYNGEE. The CDR3 bases are TGTGCCAGCAGCCCGCGGGGGGCCGACTACAATGAGCAGTTCTTC. Encoded protein: CASSPRGADYNEQFF.

The V call is TRBV29-1, the J call TRBJ1-2, with TRBD1 identical over 9 bases. Germline CDR1 reads SQVTM; CDR2 reads ANQGSEA. Losses at the gene ends were 6 bases for V and 5 bases for J; bases not matched to a gene: 7. This CDR3 is 13 amino acids long. The CDR3 bases are TGCAGCGTACCGGGACAGGGTGGTTATGGCTACACCTTC. It translates to CSVPGQGGYGYTF.